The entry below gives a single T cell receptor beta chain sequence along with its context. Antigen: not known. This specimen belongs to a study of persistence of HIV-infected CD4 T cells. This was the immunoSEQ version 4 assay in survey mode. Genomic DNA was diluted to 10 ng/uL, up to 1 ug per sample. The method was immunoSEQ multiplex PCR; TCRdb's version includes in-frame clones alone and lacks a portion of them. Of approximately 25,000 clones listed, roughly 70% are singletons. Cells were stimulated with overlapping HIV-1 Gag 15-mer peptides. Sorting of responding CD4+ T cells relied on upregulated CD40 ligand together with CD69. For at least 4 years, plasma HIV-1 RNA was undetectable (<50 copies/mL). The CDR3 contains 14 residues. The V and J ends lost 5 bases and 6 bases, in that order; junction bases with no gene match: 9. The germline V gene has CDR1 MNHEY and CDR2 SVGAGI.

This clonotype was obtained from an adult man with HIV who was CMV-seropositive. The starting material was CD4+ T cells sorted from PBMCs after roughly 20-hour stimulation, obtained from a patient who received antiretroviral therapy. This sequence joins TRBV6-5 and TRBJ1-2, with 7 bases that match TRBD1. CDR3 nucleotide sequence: TGTGCCAGCAGTCGACAGGGTAAAGGTGATGGCTACACCTTC. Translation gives CASSRQGKGDGYTF.